The clone carrying this T cell receptor (beta chain) occurred a few times. This sample was included in a study of T-cell reconstitution after alpha-beta-depleted transplantation in children. A TCRbeta library incorporating unique molecular identifiers was prepared. Each CDR3 protein gets one entry after TCRdb re-called the PCR reads with MiXCR. The table includes 450,000 to 600,000 distinct CDR3 sequences, about 33% detected once. The TCR was taken from a human donor who donated a stem cell graft to a child with aplastic anemia. Sequenced material: PBMCs from the stem cell graft donor, taken from the stem cell graft.

In nucleotides, the CDR3 is TGCGCCAGCACTAGCGGGAGTGATAAAGATACGCAGTATTTT. Protein sequence: CASTSGSDKDTQYF. The chain uses TRBV5-1 and TRBJ2-3; 10 bases match TRBD2. After removal of 6 bases from V and 5 bases from J, the junction contained 6 bases not matched to a gene. CDR3 size: 14 residues. Per the germline V gene, CDR1 is SGHRS and CDR2 is YFSETQ.